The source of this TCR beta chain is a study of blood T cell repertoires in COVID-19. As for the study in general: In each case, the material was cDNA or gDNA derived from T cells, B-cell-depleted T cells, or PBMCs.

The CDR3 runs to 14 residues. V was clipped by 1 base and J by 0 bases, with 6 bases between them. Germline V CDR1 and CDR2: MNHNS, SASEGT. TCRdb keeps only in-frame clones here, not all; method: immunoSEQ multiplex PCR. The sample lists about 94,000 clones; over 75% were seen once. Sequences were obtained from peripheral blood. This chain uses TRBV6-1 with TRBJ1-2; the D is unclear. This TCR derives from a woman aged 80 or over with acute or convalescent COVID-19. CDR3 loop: CASSEGGANYGYTF. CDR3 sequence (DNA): TGTGCCAGCAGTGAAGGCGGAGCTAACTATGGCTACACCTTC.